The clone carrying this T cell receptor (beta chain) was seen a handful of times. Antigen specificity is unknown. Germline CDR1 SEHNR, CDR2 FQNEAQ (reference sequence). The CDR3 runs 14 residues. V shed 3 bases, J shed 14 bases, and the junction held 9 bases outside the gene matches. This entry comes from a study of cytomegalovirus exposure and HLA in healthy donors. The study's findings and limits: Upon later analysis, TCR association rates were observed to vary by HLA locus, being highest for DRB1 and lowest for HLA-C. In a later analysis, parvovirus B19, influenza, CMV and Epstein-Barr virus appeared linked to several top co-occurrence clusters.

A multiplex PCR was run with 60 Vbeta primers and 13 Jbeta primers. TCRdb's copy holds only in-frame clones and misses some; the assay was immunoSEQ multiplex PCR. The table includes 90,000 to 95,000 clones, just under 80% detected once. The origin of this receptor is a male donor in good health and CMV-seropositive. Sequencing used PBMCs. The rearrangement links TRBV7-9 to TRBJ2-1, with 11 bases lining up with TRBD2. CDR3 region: CASSLLAGGLGKFF. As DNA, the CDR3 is TGTGCCAGCAGCTTGCTAGCGGGGGGCCTCGGGAAGTTCTTC.